This paragraph covers one TCR beta chain sequence. This entry is derived from a study of CD8 T cells in Susac syndrome. A quantity of about 0.5 to 1 ug RNA underwent reverse transcription using random hexamers. In TCRdb, the immunoSEQ multiplex PCR reads were re-called with MiXCR into one record per CDR3 protein. Found here are some 120,000 distinct CDR3 sequences, around 90% of them singletons; the top ten hold 0.14%. CD8+ and CD4+ T cells from blood underwent TCR beta sequencing, which was carried out in a high-throughput format. Controls were age- and sex-matched healthy donors. The length of the CDR3 is 14 residues. V lost 6 bases to trimming and J lost 6 bases; unmatched junction nucleotides: 7.

The source is a human donor in good health. The J gene is TRBJ2-2, the V gene TRBV12-3 or TRBV12-4; 7 bases agree with TRBD1. The sequencing sample was made of CD4+ T cells from PBMCs. CDR3 in amino acids: CASRPTGTAGELFF. In DNA form, the CDR3 reads TGTGCCAGCAGACCGACAGGGACGGCCGGGGAGCTGTTTTTT.